One and the same sample provided the 7 T cell receptor beta chains below, sequenced in a study of T cell responses to AZD1222 COVID-19 vaccine. Profiling relied on immunoSEQ multiplex PCR, and the TCRdb table lists in-frame clones only, not all of them. The data show approximately 93,000 clones, with approximately 91% seen just once and more than 5% held by the top ten. Sequencing used peripheral blood, obtained 28 days after the second AZD1222 dose. Receptors originate from an adult who received the AZD1222 COVID-19 vaccine.

The chain combines TRBV4-2 with TRBJ2-7; no reliable D call. Germline V gene sequence: CDR1 LGHNA, CDR2 YNFKEQ. The CDR3 loop spans 14 amino acids. V lost 0 bases and J 5 bases, leaving 11 bases between the germline ends. CDR3 sequence (DNA): TGTGCCAGCAGCCAAGATTTACAGAGCCACGAGCAGTACTTC. Residues: CASSQDLQSHEQYF.

The J gene is TRBJ2-7, the V gene TRBV28; a possible D gene is TRBD1 (6 bases). V shed 6 bases and J shed 0 bases, with 9 bases lying between them. CDR1 MDHEN and CDR2 SYDVKM come from the germline V gene. The CDR3 runs 13 residues. CDR3: CASREQGSYEQYF. CDR3 DNA: TGTGCCAGCAGAGAACAGGGCTCCTACGAGCAGTACTTC.

J is TRBJ1-1 and V is TRBV16, with D possibly matching TRBD1 (6 bases). Germline loops: CDR1 KGHSY, CDR2 FQNENV. Trimming took 0 bases from V and 1 from J, leaving 9 bases between them. The CDR3 runs 15 residues. This CDR3 is CASSQSWGRNTEAFF. The CDR3 nucleotides are TGTGCCAGCAGCCAATCTTGGGGGCGGAACACTGAAGCTTTCTTT.

The rearrangement joins TRBV7-9 to TRBJ2-7, with D uncertain. Trimming took off 1 base at V and 7 bases at J, with 8 bases between the two ends. The V gene's germline CDR1 is SEHNR and CDR2 FQNEAQ (reference sequence). The CDR3 extends over 12 amino acids. Here the CDR3 DNA reads TGTGCCAGCAGCTTAGGGTGGAAGGAGCAGTACTTC. This gives the protein CASSLGWKEQYF.

The rearrangement links TRBV19 to TRBJ2-7; 9 nucleotides match TRBD1. The CDR3 contains 14 residues. Germline V lookup: CDR1 LNHDA, CDR2 SQIVND (reference sequence). V dropped 5 bases and J dropped 2; count of bases not matched to a gene: 4. The CDR3 protein is CASSSRTGAYEQYF. CDR3 coding DNA: TGTGCCAGTAGTTCAAGGACAGGGGCCTACGAGCAGTACTTC.

This clone showed up just a few times. This sequence joins TRBV5-8 and TRBJ1-5, with D uncertain. The V gene lost 4 bases and the J gene lost 2 bases, with 10 bases spanning the gap. CDR3 length: 14 residues. CDR1 and CDR2 (germline): SGHTS, YDEGEE. The CDR3 loop is CASSVRVRNQPQHF. The CDR3 coding sequence is TGTGCCAGCAGCGTGCGGGTACGCAATCAGCCCCAGCATTTT.

The V call is TRBV6-5, the J call TRBJ2-7; 13 bases align to TRBD2. V trimming: 7 bases; J trimming: 11 bases; junction bases outside the gene matches: 14. Looked up from germline, CDR1 is MNHEY and CDR2 is SVGAGI. The CDR3 is 15 amino acids. CDR3 residues: CASTPTSGGALREYF. CDR3 coding DNA: TGTGCCAGCACCCCTACTAGCGGGGGGGCCCTACGAGAGTACTTC.